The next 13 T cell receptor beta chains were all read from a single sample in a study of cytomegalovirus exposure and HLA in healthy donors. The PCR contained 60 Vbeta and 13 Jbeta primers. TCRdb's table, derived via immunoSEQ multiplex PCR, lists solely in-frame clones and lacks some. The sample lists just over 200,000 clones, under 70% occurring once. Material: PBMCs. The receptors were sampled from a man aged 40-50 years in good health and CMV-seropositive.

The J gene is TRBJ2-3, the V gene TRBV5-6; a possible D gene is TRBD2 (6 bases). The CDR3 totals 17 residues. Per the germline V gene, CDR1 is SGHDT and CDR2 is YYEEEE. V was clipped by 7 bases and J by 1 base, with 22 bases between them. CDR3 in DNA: TGTGCCAGCGGGAGCGTCACTAGGTCGGGGGGCACAGATACGCAGTATTTT. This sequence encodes CASGSVTRSGGTDTQYF.

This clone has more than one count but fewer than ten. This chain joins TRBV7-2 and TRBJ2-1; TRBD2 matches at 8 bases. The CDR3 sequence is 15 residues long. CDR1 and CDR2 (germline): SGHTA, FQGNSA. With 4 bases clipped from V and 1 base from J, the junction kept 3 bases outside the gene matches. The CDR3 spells CASSYVAGSYNEQFF. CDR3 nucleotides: TGTGCCAGCAGCTATGTAGCGGGATCCTACAATGAGCAGTTCTTC. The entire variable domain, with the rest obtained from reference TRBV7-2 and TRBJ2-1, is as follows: GAGVSQSPSNKVTEKGKDVELRCDPISGHTALYWYRQSLGQGLEFLIYFQGNSAPDKSGLPSDRFSAERTGGSVSTLTIQRTQQEDSAVYLCASSYVAGSYNEQFFGPGTRLTVL.

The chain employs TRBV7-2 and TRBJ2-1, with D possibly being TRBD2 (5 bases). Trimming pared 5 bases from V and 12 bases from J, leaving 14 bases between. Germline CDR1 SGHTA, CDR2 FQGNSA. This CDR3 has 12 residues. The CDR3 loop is CASSPPAAGQFF. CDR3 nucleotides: TGTGCCAGCAGCCCCCCCGCGGCGGGGCAGTTCTTC.

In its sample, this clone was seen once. The CDR3 here is CASSRVDTDTQYF. The CDR3 nucleotides are TGTGCCAGCTCGCGGGTAGACACAGATACGCAGTATTTT. The rearrangement joins TRBV18 to TRBJ2-3; D is perhaps TRBD2 (5 bases). Germline V CDR1 and CDR2: KGHSH, LQKENI. The V and J ends lost 6 bases and 2 bases respectively, with 9 bases between them. This CDR3 is 13 amino acids long.

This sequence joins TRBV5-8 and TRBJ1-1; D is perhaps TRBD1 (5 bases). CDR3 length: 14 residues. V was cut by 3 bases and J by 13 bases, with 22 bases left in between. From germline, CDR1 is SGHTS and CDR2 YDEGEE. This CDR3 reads CASSSRPGLPVGFF. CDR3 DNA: TGTGCCAGCAGCTCCCGACCGGGACTCCCCGTTGGTTTCTTT.

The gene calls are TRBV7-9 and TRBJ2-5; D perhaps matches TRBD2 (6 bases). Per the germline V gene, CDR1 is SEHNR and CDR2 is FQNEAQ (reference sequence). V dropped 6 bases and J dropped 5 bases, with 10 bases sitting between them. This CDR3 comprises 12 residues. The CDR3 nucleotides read TGTGCCAGCAGTCGACTAGGGGAGACCCAGTACTTC. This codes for CASSRLGETQYF.

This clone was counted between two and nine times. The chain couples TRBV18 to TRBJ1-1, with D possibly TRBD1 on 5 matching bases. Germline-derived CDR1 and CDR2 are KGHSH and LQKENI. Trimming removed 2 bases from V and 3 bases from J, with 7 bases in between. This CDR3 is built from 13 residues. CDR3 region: CASSPIRDTEAFF. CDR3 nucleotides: TGTGCCAGCTCACCAATCAGGGACACTGAAGCTTTCTTT.

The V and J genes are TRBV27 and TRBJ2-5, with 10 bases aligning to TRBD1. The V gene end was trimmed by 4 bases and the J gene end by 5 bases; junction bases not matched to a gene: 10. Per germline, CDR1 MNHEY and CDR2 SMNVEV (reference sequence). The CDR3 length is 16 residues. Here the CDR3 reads CASSSPATGGMETQYF. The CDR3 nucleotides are TGTGCCAGCAGTTCCCCCGCGACAGGGGGCATGGAGACCCAGTACTTC.

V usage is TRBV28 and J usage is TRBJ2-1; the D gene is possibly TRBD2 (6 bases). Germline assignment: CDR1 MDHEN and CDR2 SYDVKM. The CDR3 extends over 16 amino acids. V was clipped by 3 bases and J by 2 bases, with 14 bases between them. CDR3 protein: CASSFVGGMAYNEQFF. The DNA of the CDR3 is TGTGCCAGCAGTTTTGTCGGGGGAATGGCCTACAATGAGCAGTTCTTC.

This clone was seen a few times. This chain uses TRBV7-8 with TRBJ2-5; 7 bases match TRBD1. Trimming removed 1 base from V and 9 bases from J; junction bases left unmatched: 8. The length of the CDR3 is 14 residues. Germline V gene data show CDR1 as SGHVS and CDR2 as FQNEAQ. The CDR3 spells CASSLDRGPGSQYF. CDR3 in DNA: TGTGCCAGCAGCTTAGACAGGGGCCCCGGGTCCCAGTACTTC. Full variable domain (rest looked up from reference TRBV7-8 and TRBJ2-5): GAGVSQSPRYKVAKRGQDVALRCDPISGHVSLFWYQQALGQGPEFLTYFQNEAQLDKSGLPSDRFFAERPEGSVSTLKIQRTQQEDSAVYLCASSLDRGPGSQYFGPGTRLLVL.

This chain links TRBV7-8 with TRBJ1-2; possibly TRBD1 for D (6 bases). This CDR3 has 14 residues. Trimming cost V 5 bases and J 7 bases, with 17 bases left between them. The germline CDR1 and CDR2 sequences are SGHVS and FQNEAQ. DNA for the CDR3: TGTGCCAGCAGCCAGGATAGGGGGAAGACTGGCTACACCTTC. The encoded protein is CASSQDRGKTGYTF. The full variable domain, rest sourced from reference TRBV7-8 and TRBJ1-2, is GAGVSQSPRYKVAKRGQDVALRCDPISGHVSLFWYQQALGQGPEFLTYFQNEAQLDKSGLPSDRFFAERPEGSVSTLKIQRTQQEDSAVYLCASSQDRGKTGYTFGSGTRLTVV.

The CDR3 coding sequence is TGTGCCACTAATTCGAGACCCGGGACAGGGCGTACTTCACCCCTCCACTTT. It specifies CATNSRPGTGRTSPLHF. The J gene is TRBJ1-6, the V gene TRBV28; 9 nucleotides align to TRBD1. V was clipped by 10 bases and J by 9 bases; unmatched bases: 19. CDR3 length: 17 amino acids. Germline assignment: CDR1 MDHEN and CDR2 SYDVKM.

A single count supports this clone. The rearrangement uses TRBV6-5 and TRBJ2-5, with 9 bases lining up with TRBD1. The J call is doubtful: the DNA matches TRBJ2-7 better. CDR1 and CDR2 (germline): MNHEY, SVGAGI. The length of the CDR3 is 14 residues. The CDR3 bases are TGTGCCAGCTCGATCGGACAGGGGCCCTACGAGCAGTACTTC. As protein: CASSIGQGPYEQYF.